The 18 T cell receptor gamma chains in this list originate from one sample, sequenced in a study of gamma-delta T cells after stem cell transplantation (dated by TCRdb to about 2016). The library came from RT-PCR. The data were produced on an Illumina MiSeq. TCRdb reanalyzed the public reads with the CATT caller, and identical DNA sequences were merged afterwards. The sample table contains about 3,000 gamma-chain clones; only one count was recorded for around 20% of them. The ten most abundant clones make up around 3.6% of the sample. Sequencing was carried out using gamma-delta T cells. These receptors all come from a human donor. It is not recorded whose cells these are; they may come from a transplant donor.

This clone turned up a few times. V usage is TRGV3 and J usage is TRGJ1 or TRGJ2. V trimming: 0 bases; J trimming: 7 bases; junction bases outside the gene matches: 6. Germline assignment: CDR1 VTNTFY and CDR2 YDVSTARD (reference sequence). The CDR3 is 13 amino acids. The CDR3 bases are TGTGCCACCTGGGACAGGCGTTTCTATAAGAAACTCTTT. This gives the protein CATWDRRFYKKLF.

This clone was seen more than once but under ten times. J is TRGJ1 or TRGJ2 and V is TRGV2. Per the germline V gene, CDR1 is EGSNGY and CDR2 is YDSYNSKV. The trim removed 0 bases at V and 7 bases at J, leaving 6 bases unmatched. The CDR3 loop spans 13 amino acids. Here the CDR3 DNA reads TGTGCCACCTGGGACGGGCTGTGGTATAAGAAACTCTTT. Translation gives CATWDGLWYKKLF.

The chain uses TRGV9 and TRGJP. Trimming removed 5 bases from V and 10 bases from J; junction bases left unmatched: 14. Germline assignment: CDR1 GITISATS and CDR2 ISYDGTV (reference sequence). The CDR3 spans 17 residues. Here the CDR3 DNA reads TGTGCCTTGTGGGGTTCTCGGGGGGTTTTGGGCAAAAAAATCAAGGTATTT. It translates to CALWGSRGVLGKKIKVF.

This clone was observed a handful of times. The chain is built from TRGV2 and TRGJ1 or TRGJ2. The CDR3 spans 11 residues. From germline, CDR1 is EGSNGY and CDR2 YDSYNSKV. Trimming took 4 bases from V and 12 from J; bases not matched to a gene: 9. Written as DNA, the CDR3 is TGTGCCACCTGGGATGGGGTAGGGAAACTCTTT. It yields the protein CATWDGVGKLF.

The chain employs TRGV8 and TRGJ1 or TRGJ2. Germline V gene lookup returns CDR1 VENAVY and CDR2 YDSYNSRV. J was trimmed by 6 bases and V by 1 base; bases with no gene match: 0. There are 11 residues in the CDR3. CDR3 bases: TGTGCCACCTGGGATAGTTATAAGAAACTCTTT. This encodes CATWDSYKKLF.

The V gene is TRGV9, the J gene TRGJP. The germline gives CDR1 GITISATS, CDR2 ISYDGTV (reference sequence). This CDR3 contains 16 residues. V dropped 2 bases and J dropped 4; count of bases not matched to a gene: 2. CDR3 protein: CALWEEQELGKKIKVF. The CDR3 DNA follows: TGTGCCTTGTGGGAGGAACAAGAGTTGGGCAAAAAAATCAAGGTATTT.

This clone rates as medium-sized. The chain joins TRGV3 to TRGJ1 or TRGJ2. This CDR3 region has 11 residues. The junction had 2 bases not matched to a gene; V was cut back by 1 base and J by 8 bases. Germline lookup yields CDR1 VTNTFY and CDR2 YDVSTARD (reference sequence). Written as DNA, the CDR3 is TGTGCCACCTGGGACAGCCATAAGAAACTCTTT. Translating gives CATWDSHKKLF.

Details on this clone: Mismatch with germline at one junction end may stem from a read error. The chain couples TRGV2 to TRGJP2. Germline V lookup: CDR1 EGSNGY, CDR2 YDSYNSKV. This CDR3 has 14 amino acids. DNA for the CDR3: TGTGCCGCCTGGGACGGTCGTGGTGATTGGATCAAGACGTTT. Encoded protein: CAAWDGRGDWIKTF.

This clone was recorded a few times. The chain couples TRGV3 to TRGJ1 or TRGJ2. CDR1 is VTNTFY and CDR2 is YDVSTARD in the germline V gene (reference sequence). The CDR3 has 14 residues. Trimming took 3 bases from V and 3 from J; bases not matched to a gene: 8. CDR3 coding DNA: TGTGCCACCTGGGACGGCGTAGGTTATTATAAGAAACTCTTT. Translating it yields CATWDGVGYYKKLF.

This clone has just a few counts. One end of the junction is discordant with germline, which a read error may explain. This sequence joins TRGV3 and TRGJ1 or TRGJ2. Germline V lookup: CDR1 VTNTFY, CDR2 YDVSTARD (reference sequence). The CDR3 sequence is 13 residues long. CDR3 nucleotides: TGTGCCGCCTGGGACAGTTATTATTATAAGAAACTCTTT. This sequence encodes CAAWDSYYYKKLF.

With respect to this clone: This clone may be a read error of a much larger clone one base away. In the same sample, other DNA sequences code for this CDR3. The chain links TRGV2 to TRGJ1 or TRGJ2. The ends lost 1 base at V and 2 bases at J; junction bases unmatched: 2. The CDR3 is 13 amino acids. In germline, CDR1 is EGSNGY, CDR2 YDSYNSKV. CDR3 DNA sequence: TGTGCCACCTGGGACGGTCATTATTATAAGAAACTCTTT. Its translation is CATWDGHYYKKLF.

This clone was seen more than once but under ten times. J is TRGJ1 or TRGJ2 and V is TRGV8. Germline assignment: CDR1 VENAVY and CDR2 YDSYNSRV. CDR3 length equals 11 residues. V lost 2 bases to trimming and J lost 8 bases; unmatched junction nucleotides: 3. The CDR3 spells CATWDKDKKLF. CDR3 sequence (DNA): TGTGCCACCTGGGATAAGGATAAGAAACTCTTT.

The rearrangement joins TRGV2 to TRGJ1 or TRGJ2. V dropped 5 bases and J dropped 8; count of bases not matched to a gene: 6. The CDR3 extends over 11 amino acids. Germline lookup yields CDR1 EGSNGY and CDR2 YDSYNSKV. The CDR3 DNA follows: TGTGCCACCTGGGCCAGGGATAAGAAACTCTTT. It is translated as CATWARDKKLF.

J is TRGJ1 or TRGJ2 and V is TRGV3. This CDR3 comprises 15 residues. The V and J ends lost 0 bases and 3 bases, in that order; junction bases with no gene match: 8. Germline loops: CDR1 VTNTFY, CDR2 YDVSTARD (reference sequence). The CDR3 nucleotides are TGTGCCACCTGGGACAGGTTCAATACTTATTATAAGAAACTCTTT. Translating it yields CATWDRFNTYYKKLF.

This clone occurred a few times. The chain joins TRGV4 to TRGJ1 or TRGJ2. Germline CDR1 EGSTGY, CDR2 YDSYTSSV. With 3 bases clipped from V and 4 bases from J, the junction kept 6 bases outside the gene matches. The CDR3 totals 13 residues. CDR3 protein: CATWDQEYYKKLF. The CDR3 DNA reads TGTGCCACCTGGGATCAGGAATATTATAAGAAACTCTTT.

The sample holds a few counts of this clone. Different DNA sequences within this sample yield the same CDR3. This chain's CDR3 is CATWDSSSDWIKTF. The CDR3 DNA is TGTGCCACCTGGGACAGTAGTAGTGATTGGATCAAGACGTTT. J is TRGJP2 and V is TRGV3. Germline V CDR1 and CDR2: VTNTFY, YDVSTARD (reference sequence). The CDR3 sequence is 14 residues long. With V trimmed by 1 base and J by 1 base, 0 bases remained unmatched.

The chain's CDR3 is CATWDASGYYKKLF. In nucleotides, the CDR3 is TGTGCCACCTGGGATGCCTCGGGGTATTATAAGAAACTCTTT. This rearrangement joins TRGV4 to TRGJ1 or TRGJ2. Germline V CDR1 and CDR2: EGSTGY, YDSYTSSV. V dropped 2 bases and J dropped 4; count of bases not matched to a gene: 8. The CDR3 runs 14 residues.

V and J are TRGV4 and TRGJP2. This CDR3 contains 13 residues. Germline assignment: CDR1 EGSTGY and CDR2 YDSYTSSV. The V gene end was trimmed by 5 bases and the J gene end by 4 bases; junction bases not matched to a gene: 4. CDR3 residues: CATWVLSDWIKTF. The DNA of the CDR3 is TGTGCCACCTGGGTCCTTAGTGATTGGATCAAGACGTTT.